This T cell receptor beta chain originates from a study of blood T cell repertoires in COVID-19. Study summary: Acute and convalescent COVID-19 specimens originated in the United States, Italy and Spain.

Original methodology: Estimation of nucleated cell counts was performed using reference gene primer amplification. Assay used: immunoSEQ multiplex PCR; TCRdb lists only in-frame clones, some missing. Clone size and V and J calls were adopted from that table, with D and trimming inferred from the DNA. The profile shows fewer than 350,000 clones, 81% of them singletons. V lost 0 bases to trimming and J lost 2 bases, with 16 bases between them. Germline CDR1 reads KGHSY; CDR2 reads FQNENV. There are 17 residues in the CDR3. This clone was counted a few times. Sequencing used peripheral blood. The gene calls are TRBV16 and TRBJ1-2; no firm D call. The TCR comes from a woman aged 55-70 years with active or convalescent COVID-19. For the CDR3, the DNA is TGTGCCAGCAGCCAATCACCCGACTCGCAATCGAACTATGGCTACACCTTC. It codes for CASSQSPDSQSNYGYTF.